What follows are 6 T cell receptor beta chains derived from one specimen sequenced in a study of cytomegalovirus exposure and HLA in healthy donors. Primers: 60 Vbeta forward and 13 Jbeta reverse. The data were produced by immunoSEQ multiplex PCR, yet TCRdb's version contains in-frame clones alone and is incomplete. The table records fewer than 90,000 clones, 70% to 80% of them present only once. Sequencing input: PBMCs. All receptors come from a man younger than 45 in good health and CMV-seronegative.

V usage is TRBV7-2 and J usage is TRBJ2-1; D is possibly TRBD2 (7 bases). V was pared by 4 bases and J by 2 bases, with 12 bases between. Germline CDR1 reads SGHTA; CDR2 reads FQGNSA. This CDR3 has 15 residues. The CDR3 here is CASSWGGAPYNEQFF. CDR3 in DNA: TGTGCCAGCAGCTGGGGGGGGGCACCCTACAATGAGCAGTTCTTC.

The chain couples TRBV6-4 to TRBJ2-1; 7 bases map to TRBD2. CDR1 is MRHNA and CDR2 is SNTAGT in the germline V gene. The CDR3 consists of 12 residues. V shed 10 bases and J 4 bases; nucleotides not matched to a gene: 4. Here the CDR3 DNA reads TGTGCCACCTCAGCGGGATACAATGAGCAGTTCTTC. Translated, it gives CATSAGYNEQFF.

The gene calls are TRBV11-3 and TRBJ2-1; 8 nucleotides line up with TRBD2. The CDR3 totals 15 residues. Losses at the gene ends were 5 bases for V and 3 bases for J; bases not matched to a gene: 6. The V gene's germline CDR1 is SGHNT and CDR2 YENEEA. The CDR3 reads CASSRGGSFYNEQFF. The CDR3 DNA is TGTGCCAGCAGCCGGGGGGGCTCCTTCTACAATGAGCAGTTCTTC.

The chain combines TRBV30 with TRBJ2-7, with TRBD2 matching over 8 bases. The CDR3 length is 14 residues. V trimming: 5 bases; J trimming: 0 bases; junction bases outside the gene matches: 6. Per the germline V gene, CDR1 is GTSNPN and CDR2 is SVGIG (reference sequence). In DNA form, the CDR3 reads TGTGCCTGGGGACGCGGGGGGATCTCCTACGAGCAGTACTTC. Translated, it gives CAWGRGGISYEQYF.

V and J are TRBV4-2 and TRBJ2-3, with TRBD1 matching 7 bases. V lost 4 bases, J lost 3 bases, and 10 bases stayed unmatched. CDR1 LGHNA and CDR2 YNFKEQ come from the germline V gene. CDR3 length: 16 amino acids. CDR3 loop: CASSLETGKRTDTQYF. CDR3 sequence (DNA): TGTGCCAGCAGCCTAGAGACAGGGAAGCGGACAGATACGCAGTATTTT.

This chain connects TRBV4-2 to TRBJ2-5; 7 nucleotides line up with TRBD1. Germline V gene lookup returns CDR1 LGHNA and CDR2 YNFKEQ. The length of the CDR3 is 14 residues. Germline trimming cut 0 bases from V and 5 bases from J; bases unmatched to any gene: 3. The CDR3 sequence is CASSQERGRETQYF. The CDR3 DNA sequence: TGTGCCAGCAGCCAAGAGAGGGGGCGGGAGACCCAGTACTTC.